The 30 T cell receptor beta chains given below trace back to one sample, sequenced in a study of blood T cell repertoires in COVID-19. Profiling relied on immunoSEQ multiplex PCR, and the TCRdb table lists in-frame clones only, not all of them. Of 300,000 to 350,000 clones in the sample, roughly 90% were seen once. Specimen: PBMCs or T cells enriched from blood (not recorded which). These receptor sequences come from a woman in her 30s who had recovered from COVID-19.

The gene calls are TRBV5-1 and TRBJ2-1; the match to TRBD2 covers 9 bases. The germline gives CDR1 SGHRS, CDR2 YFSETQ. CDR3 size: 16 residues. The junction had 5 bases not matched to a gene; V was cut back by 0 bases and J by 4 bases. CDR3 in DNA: TGCGCCAGCAGCTTGGCCCTAGCGGGGCCATACAATGAGCAGTTCTTC. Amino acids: CASSLALAGPYNEQFF.

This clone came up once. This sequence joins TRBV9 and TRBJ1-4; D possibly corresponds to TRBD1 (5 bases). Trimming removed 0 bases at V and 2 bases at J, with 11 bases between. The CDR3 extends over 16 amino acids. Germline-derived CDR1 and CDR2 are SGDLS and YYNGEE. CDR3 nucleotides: TGTGCCAGCAGCGTAGCCGGGGGTTCGACTAATGAAAAACTGTTTTTT. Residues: CASSVAGGSTNEKLFF.

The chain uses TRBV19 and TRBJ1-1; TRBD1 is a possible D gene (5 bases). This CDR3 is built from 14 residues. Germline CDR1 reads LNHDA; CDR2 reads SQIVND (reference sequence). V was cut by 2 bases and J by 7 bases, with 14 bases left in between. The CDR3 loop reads CASSIPAGMGEAFF. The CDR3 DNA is TGTGCCAGTAGTATACCGGCAGGGATGGGTGAAGCTTTCTTT. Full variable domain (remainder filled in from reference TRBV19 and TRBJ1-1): DGGITQSPKYLFRKEGQNVTLSCEQNLNHDAMYWYRQDPGQGLRLIYYSQIVNDFQKGDIAEGYSVSREKKESFPLTVTSAQKNPTAFYLCASSIPAGMGEAFFGQGTRLTVV.

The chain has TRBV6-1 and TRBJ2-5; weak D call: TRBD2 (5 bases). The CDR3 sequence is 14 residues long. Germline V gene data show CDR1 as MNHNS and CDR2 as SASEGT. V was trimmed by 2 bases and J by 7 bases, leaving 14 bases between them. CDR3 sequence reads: CASSETRAAATQYF. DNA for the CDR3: TGTGCCAGCAGTGAAACCCGCGCAGCGGCGACCCAGTACTTC.

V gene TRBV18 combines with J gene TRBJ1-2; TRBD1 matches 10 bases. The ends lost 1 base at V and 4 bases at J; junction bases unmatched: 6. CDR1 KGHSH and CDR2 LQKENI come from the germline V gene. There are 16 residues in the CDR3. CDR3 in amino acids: CASSPLSGQGGYGYTF. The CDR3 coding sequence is TGTGCCAGCTCACCACTCTCCGGACAGGGGGGCTATGGCTACACCTTC.

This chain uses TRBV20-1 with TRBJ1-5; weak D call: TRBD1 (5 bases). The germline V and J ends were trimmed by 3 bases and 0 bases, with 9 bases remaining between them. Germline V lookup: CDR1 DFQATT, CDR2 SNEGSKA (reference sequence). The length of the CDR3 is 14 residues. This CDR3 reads CSASAGNSNQPQHF. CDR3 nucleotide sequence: TGCAGTGCTAGTGCAGGGAATAGCAATCAGCCCCAGCATTTT.

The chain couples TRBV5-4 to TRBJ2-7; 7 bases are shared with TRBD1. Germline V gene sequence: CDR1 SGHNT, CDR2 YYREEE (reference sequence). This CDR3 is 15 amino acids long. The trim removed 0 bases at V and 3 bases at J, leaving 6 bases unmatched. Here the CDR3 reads CASSLVAGGSYEQYF. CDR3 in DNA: TGTGCCAGCAGCTTGGTCGCAGGGGGAAGCTACGAGCAGTACTTC.

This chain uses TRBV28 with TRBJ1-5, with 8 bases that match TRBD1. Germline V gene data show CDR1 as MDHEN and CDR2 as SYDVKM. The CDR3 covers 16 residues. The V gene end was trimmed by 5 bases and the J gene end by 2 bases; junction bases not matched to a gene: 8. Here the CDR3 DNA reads TGTGCCAGCAGTCCGTCAGGGGGCTTGGGCAATCAGCCCCAGCATTTT. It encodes CASSPSGGLGNQPQHF.

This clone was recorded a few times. The DNA for the CDR3 is TGTGCCAGCAGTCTGGAGGGGGCGCGGACCTATGGCTACACCTTC. This codes for CASSLEGARTYGYTF. The chain combines TRBV2 with TRBJ1-2; 7 bases line up with TRBD1. In germline, CDR1 is SNHLY, CDR2 FYNNEI. The CDR3 is made up of 15 amino acids. V lost 5 bases and J lost 4; bases outside the gene matches: 10.

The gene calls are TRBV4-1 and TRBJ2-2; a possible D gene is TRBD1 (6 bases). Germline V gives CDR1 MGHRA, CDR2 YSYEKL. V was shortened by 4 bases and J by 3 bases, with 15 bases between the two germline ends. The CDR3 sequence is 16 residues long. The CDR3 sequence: CASSLTGSIYTGELFF. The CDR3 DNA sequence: TGCGCCAGCAGCCTTACAGGGAGTATTTACACCGGGGAGCTGTTTTTT.

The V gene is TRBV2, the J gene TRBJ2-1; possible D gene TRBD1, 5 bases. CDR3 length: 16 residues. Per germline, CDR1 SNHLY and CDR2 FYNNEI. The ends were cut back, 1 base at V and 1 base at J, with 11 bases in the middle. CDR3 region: CASSEGGRVSYNEQFF. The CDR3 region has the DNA TGTGCCAGCAGTGAAGGGGGCAGGGTATCCTACAATGAGCAGTTCTTC.

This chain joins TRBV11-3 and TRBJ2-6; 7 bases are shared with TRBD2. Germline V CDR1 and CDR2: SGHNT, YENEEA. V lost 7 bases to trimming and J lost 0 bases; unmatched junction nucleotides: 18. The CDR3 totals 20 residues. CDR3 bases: TGTGCCAGCACCCCCTCAGGGAGGGAACTTTCCTCCTCTGGGGCCAACGTCCTGACTTTC. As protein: CASTPSGRELSSSGANVLTF.

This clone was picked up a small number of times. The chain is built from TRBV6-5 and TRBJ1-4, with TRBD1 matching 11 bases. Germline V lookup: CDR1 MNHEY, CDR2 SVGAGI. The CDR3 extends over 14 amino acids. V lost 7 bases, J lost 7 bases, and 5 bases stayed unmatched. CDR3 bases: TGTGCCAGCAAGGGGGGGACAGGGGGTGAAAAACTGTTTTTT. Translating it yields CASKGGTGGEKLFF.

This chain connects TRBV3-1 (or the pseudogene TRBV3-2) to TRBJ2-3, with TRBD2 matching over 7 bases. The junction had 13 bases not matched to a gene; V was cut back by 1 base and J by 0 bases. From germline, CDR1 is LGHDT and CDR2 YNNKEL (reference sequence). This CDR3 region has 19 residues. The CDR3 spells CASSQGGGSGGFSTDTQYF. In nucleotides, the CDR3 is TGTGCCAGCAGCCAAGGGGGAGGGTCGGGTGGCTTTAGCACAGATACGCAGTATTTT.

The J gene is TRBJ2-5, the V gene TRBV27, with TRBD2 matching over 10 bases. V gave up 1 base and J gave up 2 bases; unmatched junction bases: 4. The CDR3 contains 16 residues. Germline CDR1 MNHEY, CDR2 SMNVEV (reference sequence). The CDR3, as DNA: TGTGCCAGCAGTTTATTCTATAGCGGGGGGCAAGAGACCCAGTACTTC. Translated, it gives CASSLFYSGGQETQYF.

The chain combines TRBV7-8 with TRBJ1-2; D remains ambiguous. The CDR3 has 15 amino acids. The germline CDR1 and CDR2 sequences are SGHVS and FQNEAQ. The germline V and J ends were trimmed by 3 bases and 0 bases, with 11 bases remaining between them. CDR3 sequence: CASSFDLSANYGYTF. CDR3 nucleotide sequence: TGTGCCAGCAGCTTCGACTTGTCGGCTAACTATGGCTACACCTTC.

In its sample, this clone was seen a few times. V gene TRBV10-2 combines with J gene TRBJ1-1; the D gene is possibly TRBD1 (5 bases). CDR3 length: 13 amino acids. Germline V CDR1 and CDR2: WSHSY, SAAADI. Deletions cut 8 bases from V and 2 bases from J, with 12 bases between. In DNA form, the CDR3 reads TGCGCCAGCGGAGGGGATAGTAACACTGAAGCTTTCTTT. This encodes CASGGDSNTEAFF.

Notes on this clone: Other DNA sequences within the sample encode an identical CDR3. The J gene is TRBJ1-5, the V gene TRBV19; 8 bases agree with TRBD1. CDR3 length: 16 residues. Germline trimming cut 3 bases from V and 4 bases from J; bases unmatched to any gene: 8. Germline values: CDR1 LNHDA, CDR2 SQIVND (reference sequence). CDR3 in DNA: TGTGCCAGTAGTATCGGACAGGGACGGGGGAATCAGCCCCAGCATTTT. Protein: CASSIGQGRGNQPQHF.

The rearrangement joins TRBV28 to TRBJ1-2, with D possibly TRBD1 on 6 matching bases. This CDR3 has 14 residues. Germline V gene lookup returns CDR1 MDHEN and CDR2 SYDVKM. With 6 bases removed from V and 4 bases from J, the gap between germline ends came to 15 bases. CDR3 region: CASSPLGAIYGYTF. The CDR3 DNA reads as TGTGCCAGCAGCCCTTTGGGGGCAATCTATGGCTACACCTTC.

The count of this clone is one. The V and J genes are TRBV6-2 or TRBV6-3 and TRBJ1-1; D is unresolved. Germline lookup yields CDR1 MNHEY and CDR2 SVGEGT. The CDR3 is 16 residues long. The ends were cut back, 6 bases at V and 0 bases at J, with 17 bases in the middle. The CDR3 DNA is TGTGCCAGCAGCCGTGCGCCAGCGATTATGAACACTGAAGCTTTCTTT. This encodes CASSRAPAIMNTEAFF.

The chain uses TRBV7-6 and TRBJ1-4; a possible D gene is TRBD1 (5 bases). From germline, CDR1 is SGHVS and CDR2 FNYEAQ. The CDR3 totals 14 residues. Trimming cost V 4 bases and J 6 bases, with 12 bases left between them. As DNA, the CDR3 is TGTGCCAGCAGCTCGTTCGGGGGGTATGAAAAACTGTTTTTT. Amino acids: CASSSFGGYEKLFF.

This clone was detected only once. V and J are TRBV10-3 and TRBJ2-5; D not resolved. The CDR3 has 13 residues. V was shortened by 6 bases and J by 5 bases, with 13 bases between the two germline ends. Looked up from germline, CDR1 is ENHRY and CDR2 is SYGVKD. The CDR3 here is CAISPAPGETQYF. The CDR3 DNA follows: TGTGCCATCAGCCCTGCACCCGGGGAGACCCAGTACTTC.

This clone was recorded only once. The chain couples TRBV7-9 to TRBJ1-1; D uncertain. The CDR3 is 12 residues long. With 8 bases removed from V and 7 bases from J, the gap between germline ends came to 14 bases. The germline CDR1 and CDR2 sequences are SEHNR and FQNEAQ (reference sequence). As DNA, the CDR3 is TGTGCCAGCGCTAGTTTTTTACTTGAAGCTTTCTTT. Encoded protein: CASASFLLEAFF.

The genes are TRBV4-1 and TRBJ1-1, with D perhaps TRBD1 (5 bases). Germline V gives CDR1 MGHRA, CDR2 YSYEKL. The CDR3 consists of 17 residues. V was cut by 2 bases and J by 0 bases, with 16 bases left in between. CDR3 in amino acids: CASSQLPKQVVNTEAFF. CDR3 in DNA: TGCGCCAGCAGCCAACTTCCTAAACAGGTCGTGAACACTGAAGCTTTCTTT.

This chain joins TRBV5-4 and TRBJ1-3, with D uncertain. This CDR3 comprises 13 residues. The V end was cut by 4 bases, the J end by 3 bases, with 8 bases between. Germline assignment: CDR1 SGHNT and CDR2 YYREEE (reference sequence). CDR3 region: CASSSYSGNTIYF. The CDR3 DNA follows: TGTGCCAGCAGCAGTTACAGTGGAAACACCATATATTTT.

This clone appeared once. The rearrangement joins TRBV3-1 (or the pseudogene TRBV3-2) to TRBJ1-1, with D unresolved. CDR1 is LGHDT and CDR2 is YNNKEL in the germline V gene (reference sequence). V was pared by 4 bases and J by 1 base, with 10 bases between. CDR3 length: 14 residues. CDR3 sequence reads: CASSPTQRNTEAFF. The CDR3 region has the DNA TGTGCCAGCAGCCCCACACAGAGGAACACTGAAGCTTTCTTT.

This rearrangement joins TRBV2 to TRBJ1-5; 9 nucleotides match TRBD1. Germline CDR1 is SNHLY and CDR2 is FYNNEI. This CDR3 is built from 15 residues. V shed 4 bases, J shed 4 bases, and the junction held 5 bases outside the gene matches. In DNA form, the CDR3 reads TGTGCCAGCAGTGTGGACAGGGGCATAAATCAGCCCCAGCATTTT. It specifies CASSVDRGINQPQHF. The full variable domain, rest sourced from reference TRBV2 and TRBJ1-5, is EPEVTQTPSHQVTQMGQEVILRCVPISNHLYFYWYRQILGQKVEFLVSFYNNEISEKSEIFDDQFSVERPDGSNFTLKIRSTKLEDSAMYFCASSVDRGINQPQHFGDGTRLSIL.

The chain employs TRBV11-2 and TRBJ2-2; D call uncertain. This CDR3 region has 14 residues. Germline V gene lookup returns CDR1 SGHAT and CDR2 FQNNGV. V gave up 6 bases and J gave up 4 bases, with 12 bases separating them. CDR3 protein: CASSQATFTGELFF. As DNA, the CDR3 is TGTGCCAGCAGTCAAGCCACCTTCACCGGGGAGCTGTTTTTT.

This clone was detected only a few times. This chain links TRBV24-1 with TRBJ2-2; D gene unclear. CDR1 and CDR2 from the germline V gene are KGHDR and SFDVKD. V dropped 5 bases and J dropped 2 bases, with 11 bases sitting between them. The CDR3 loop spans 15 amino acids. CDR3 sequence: CATSVAGGNTGELFF. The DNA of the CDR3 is TGTGCCACCAGTGTCGCTGGCGGAAACACCGGGGAGCTGTTTTTT.

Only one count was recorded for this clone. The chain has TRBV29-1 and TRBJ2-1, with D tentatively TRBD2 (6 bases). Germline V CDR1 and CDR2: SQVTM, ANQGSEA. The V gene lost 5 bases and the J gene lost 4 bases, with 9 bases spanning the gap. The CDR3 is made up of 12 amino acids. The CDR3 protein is CSVWGVYNEQFF. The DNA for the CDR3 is TGCAGCGTTTGGGGGGTTTACAATGAGCAGTTCTTC.